Listed here is a single T cell receptor (beta chain). The repertoire was sequenced with immunoSEQ multiplex PCR; TCRdb's copy has only in-frame clones and lacks some. The sample carries roughly 1 million clones, around 76% recorded once. CDR1 is SGHTA and CDR2 is FQGNSA in the germline V gene. V lost 7 bases and J lost 4, with 8 bases in between. There are 12 residues in the CDR3. This sample stems from a study of shared clonotypes between healthy human individuals. The sequence came from a man aged 18 to 30 in good health. Source material: memory CD4+ T cells sorted from blood. This sample's subset: CD45RA-negative fraction. The chain is built from TRBV7-2 and TRBJ1-5, with D tentatively TRBD1 (6 bases). The CDR3 DNA reads TGTGCCAGCAAGACAGGAAATCAGCCCCAGCATTTT. Translation: CASKTGNQPQHF. Full variable domain (missing parts from reference TRBV7-2 and TRBJ1-5): GAGVSQSPSNKVTEKGKDVELRCDPISGHTALYWYRQSLGQGLEFLIYFQGNSAPDKSGLPSDRFSAERTGGSVSTLTIQRTQQEDSAVYLCASKTGNQPQHFGDGTRLSIL.